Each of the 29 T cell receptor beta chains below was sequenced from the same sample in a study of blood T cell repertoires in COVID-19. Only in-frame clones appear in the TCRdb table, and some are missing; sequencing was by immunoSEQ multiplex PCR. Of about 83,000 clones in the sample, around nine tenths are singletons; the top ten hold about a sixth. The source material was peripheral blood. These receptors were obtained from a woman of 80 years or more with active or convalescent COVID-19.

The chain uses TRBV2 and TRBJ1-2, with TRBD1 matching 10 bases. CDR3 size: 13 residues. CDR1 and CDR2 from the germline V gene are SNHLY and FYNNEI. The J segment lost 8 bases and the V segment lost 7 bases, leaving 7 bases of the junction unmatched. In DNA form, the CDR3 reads TGTGCCAGCATGTGGGACAGGGGAGCAGGCTACACCTTC. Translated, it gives CASMWDRGAGYTF. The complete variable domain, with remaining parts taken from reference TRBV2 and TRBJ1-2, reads EPEVTQTPSHQVTQMGQEVILRCVPISNHLYFYWYRQILGQKVEFLVSFYNNEISEKSEIFDDQFSVERPDGSNFTLKIRSTKLEDSAMYFCASMWDRGAGYTFGSGTRLTVV.

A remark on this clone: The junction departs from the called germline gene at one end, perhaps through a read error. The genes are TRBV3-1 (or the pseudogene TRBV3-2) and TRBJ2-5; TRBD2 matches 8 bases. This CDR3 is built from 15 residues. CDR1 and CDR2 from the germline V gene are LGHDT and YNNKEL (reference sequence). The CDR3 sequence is CASSRAGGAQGTQYF. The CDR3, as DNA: TGTGCCAGCAGCCGAGCCGGGGGGGCCCAAGGGACCCAGTACTTC.

The CDR3 DNA follows: TGTGCCAGCAGCCAAGTGGCAGTAAACTATGGCTACACCTTC. Its translation is CASSQVAVNYGYTF. J is TRBJ1-2 and V is TRBV3-1 (or the pseudogene TRBV3-2); D is undetermined. This CDR3 has 14 amino acids. Trimming stripped 1 base from V and 2 bases from J, with 8 bases between. Per germline, CDR1 LGHDT and CDR2 YNNKEL (reference sequence).

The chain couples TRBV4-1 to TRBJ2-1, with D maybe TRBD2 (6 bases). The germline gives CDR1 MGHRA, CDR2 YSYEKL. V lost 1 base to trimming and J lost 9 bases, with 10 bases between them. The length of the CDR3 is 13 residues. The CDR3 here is CASSQVSGVEQFF. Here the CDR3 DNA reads TGCGCCAGCAGCCAAGTGTCGGGGGTTGAGCAGTTCTTC.

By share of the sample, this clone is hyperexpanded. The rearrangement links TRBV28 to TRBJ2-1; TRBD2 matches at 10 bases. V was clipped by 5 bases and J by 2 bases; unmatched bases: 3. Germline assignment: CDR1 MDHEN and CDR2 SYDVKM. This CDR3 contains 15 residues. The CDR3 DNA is TGTGCCAGCAGTGAGACTAGCGGGCCCTACAATGAGCAGTTCTTC. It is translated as CASSETSGPYNEQFF.

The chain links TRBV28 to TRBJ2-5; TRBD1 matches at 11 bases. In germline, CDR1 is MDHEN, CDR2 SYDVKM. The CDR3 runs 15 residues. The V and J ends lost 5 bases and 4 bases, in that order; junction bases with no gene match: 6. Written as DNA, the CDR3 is TGTGCCAGCAGTCTACGGACAGGGGGCGTAGAGACCCAGTACTTC. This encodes CASSLRTGGVETQYF.

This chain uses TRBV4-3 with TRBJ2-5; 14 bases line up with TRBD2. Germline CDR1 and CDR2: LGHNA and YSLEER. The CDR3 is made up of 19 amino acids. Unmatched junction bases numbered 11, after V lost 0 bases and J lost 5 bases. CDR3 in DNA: TGCGCCAGCAGCCAAGATATCTCGACTAGCGGGGGGGCCAGCGAGACCCAGTACTTC. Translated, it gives CASSQDISTSGGASETQYF.

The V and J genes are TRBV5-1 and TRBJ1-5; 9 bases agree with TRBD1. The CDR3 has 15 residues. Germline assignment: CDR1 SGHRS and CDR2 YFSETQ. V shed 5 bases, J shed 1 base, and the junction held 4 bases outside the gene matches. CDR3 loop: CASRSGTGSNQPQHF. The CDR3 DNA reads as TGCGCCAGCAGATCCGGGACAGGGAGCAATCAGCCCCAGCATTTT.

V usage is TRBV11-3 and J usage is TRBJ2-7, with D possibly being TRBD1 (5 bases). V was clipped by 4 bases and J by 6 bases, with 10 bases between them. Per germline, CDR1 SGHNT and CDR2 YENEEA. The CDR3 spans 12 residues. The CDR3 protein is CASSSRAGEQYF. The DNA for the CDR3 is TGTGCCAGCAGCTCCAGGGCAGGCGAGCAGTACTTC.

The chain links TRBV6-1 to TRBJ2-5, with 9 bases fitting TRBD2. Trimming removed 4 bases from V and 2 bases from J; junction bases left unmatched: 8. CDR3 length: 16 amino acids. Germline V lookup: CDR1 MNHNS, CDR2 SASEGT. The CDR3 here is CASSASSGAGQETQYF. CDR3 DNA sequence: TGTGCCAGCAGTGCTTCTAGCGGGGCCGGACAAGAGACCCAGTACTTC.

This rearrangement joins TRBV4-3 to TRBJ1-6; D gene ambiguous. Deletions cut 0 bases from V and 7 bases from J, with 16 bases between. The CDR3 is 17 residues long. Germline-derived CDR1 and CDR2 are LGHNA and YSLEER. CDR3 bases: TGCGCCAGCAGCCAAGATTACCTGGGAGGGCTGAATTCACCCCTCCACTTT. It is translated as CASSQDYLGGLNSPLHF.

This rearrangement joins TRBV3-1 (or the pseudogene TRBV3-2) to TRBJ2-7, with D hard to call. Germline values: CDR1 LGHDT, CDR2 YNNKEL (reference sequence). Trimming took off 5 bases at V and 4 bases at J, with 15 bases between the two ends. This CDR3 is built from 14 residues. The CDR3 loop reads CASSYARFGYEQYF. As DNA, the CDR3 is TGTGCCAGCAGCTACGCCCGGTTTGGTTACGAGCAGTACTTC.

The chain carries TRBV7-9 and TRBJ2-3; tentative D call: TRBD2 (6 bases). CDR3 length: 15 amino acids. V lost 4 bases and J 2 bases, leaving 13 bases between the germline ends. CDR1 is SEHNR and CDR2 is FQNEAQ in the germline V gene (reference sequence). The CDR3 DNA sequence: TGTGCCAGCAGCTCATGGTCGGGAGCCACAGATACGCAGTATTTT. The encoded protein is CASSSWSGATDTQYF. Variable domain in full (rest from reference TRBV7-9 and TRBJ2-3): DTGVSQNPRHKITKRGQNVTFRCDPISEHNRLYWYRQTLGQGPEFLTYFQNEAQLEKSRLLSDRFSAERPKGSFSTLEIQRTEQGDSAMYLCASSSWSGATDTQYFGPGTRLTVL.

CDR3: CASSLAGHKTGRGNQPQHF. The CDR3 bases are TGTGCCAGCAGCTTAGCGGGGCACAAAACCGGGAGGGGCAATCAGCCCCAGCATTTT. The rearrangement links TRBV7-4 to TRBJ1-5, with D possibly matching TRBD1 (5 bases). V shed 0 bases and J shed 2 bases, with 20 bases lying between them. The CDR3 totals 19 residues. The germline V gene encodes CDR1 SGHVT and CDR2 SQSDAQ.

For the CDR3, the DNA is TGTGCCAGCAGCTTGGGTACAGGGGCGGTTATCTATGGCTACACCTTC. It specifies CASSLGTGAVIYGYTF. V usage is TRBV5-8 and J usage is TRBJ1-2, with 7 bases matching TRBD1. There are 16 residues in the CDR3. The trim removed 0 bases at V and 4 bases at J, leaving 9 bases unmatched. The germline gives CDR1 SGHTS, CDR2 YDEGEE.

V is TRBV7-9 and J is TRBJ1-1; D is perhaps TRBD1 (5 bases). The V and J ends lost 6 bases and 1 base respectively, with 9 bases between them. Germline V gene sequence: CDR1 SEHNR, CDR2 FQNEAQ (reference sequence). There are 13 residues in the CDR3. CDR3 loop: CASRGGGNTEAFF. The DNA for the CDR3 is TGTGCCAGCAGGGGCGGGGGGAACACTGAAGCTTTCTTT.

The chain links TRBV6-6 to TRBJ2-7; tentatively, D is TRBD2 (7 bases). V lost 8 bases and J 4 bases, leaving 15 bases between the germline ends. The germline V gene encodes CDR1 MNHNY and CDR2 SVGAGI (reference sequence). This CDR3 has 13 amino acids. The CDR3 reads CASLLGGGYEQYF. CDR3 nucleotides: TGTGCCAGCCTCCTAGGGGGAGGGTACGAGCAGTACTTC.

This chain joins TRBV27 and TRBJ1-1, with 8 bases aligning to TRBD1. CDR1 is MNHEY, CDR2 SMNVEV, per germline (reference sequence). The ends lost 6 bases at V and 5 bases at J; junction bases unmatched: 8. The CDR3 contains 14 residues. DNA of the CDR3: TGTGCCAGCAGCATCCGGGACAGGAAAACTGAAGCTTTCTTT. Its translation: CASSIRDRKTEAFF.

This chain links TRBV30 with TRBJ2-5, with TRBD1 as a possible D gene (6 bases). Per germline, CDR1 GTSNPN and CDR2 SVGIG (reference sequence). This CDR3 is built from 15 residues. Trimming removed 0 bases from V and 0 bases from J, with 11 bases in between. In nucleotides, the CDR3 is TGTGCCTGGAGTGTAAGGGGGTGGTACCAAGAGACCCAGTACTTC. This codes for CAWSVRGWYQETQYF.

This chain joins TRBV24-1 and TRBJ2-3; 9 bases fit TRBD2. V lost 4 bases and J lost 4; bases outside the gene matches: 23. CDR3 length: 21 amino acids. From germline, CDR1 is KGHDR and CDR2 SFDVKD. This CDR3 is CATSDPPGRTPSGGPSDTQYF. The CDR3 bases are TGTGCCACCAGTGACCCTCCGGGACGGACACCCAGCGGGGGGCCCTCAGATACGCAGTATTTT.

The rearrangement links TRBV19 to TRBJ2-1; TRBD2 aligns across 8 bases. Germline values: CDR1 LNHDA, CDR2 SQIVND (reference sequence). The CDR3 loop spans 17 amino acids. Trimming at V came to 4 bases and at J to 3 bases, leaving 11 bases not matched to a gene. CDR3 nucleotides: TGTGCCAGTAGTAAACCGGGAGGTAGCGGGGTCTACAATGAGCAGTTCTTC. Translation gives CASSKPGGSGVYNEQFF.

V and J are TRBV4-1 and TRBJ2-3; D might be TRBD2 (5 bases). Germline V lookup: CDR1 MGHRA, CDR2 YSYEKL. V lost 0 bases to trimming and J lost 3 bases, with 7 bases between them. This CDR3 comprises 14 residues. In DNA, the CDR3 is TGCGCCAGCAGCCAAGATCGGGGAACAGATACGCAGTATTTT. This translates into CASSQDRGTDTQYF.

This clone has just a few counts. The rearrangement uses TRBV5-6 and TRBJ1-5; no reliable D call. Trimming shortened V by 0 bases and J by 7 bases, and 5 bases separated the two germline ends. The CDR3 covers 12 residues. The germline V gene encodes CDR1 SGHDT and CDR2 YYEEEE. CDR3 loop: CASSLGRQPQHF. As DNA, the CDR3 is TGTGCCAGCAGCTTGGGGAGGCAGCCCCAGCATTTT.

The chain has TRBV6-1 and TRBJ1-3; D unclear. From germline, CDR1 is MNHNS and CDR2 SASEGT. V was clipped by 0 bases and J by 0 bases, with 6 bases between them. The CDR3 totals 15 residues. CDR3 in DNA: TGTGCCAGCAGTGAAGCGCGGGGCTCTGGAAACACCATATATTTT. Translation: CASSEARGSGNTIYF.

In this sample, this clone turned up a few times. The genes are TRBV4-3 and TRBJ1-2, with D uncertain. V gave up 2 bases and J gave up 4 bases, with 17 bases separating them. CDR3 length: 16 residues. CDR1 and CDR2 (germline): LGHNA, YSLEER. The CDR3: CASSQQFSSGLYGYTF. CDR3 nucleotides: TGCGCCAGCAGCCAACAATTCTCGAGCGGGCTCTATGGCTACACCTTC.

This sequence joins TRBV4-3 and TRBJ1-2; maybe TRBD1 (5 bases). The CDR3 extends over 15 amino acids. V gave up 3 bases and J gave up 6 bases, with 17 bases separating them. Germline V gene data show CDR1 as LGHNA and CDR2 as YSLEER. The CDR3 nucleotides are TGCGCCAGCAGCCAGACGGGACTGGGAATTGATGGCTACACCTTC. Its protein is CASSQTGLGIDGYTF.

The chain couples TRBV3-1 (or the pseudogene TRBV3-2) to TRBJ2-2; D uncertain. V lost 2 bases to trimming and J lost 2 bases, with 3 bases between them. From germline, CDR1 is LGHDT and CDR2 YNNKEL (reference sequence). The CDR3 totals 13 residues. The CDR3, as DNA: TGTGCCAGCAGCCAAACTAACACCGGGGAGCTGTTTTTT. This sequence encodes CASSQTNTGELFF.

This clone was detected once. The CDR3 loop reads CVRSLSTDRAGGTEAFF. The CDR3 DNA follows: TGTGTCAGAAGCCTCTCCACGGACAGGGCTGGGGGCACTGAAGCTTTCTTT. The V call is TRBV7-5, the J call TRBJ1-1; the table calls TRBD1, which could not be checked here. TRBV7-5 is noted as a pseudogene. This CDR3 has 17 residues.

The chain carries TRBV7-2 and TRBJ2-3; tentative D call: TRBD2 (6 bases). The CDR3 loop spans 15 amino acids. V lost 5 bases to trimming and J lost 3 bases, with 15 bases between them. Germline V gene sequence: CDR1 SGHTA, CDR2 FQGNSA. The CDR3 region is CASSPWGSGTDTQYF. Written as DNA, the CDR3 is TGTGCCAGCAGCCCCTGGGGTAGCGGAACAGATACGCAGTATTTT.